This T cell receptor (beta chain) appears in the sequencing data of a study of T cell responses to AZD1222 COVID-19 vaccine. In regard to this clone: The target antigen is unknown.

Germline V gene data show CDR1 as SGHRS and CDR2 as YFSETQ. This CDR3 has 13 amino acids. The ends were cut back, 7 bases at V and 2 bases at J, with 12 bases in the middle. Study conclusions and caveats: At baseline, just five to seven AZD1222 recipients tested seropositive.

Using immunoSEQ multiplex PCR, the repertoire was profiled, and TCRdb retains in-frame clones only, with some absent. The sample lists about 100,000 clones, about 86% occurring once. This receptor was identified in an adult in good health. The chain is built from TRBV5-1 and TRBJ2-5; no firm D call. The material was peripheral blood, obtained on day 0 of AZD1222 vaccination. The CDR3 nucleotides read TGCGCCAGCGCTCCAGGAATACAAGAGACCCAGTACTTC. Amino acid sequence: CASAPGIQETQYF.